Sequencing of this T cell receptor beta chain was carried out in a study of cytomegalovirus exposure and HLA in healthy donors. This CDR3 has 16 residues. Losses at the gene ends were 2 bases for V and 6 bases for J; bases not matched to a gene: 8. Per germline, CDR1 LGHNA and CDR2 YSLEER. Study-wide results and limits: Reported results showed that the classifier diagnosed cytomegalovirus status with high specificity and sensitivity.

With 60 Vbeta and 13 Jbeta primers, the PCR was carried out. TCRdb keeps only in-frame clones here, not all; method: immunoSEQ multiplex PCR. The sample yields 120,000 or so clones, 75% to 85% seen once. Notes on this clone: Its antigen is not identified.

The specimen sequenced was PBMCs. The receptor was isolated from a man aged 30-40 years in good health and CMV-seronegative. The chain is built from TRBV4-3 and TRBJ2-1, with 9 positions matching TRBD2. The CDR3 protein is CASSQPGASGINEQFF. CDR3 nucleotide sequence: TGCGCCAGCAGCCAACCGGGGGCTAGCGGGATCAATGAGCAGTTCTTC.